These 10 T cell receptor beta chains were all obtained from the same sample, sequenced in a study of blood T cell repertoires in COVID-19. The repertoire was sequenced with immunoSEQ multiplex PCR; TCRdb's copy has only in-frame clones and lacks some. Among over 150,000 clones, about 85% were seen once, and the ten largest hold roughly 8.8%. The sequenced sample consisted of peripheral blood. These receptors all stem from a woman of 80 years or more with COVID-19, enrolled during active disease.

This chain joins TRBV16 and TRBJ2-5; possible D gene TRBD1, 5 bases. The CDR3 contains 12 residues. The germline CDR1 and CDR2 sequences are KGHSY and FQNENV. The V end was cut by 5 bases, the J end by 1 base, with 5 bases between. The CDR3 loop is CASSRGQETQYF. The CDR3 DNA reads TGTGCCAGCAGCAGGGGCCAAGAGACCCAGTACTTC.

V usage is TRBV6-5 and J usage is TRBJ2-1, with D possibly matching TRBD1 (5 bases). The CDR3 is made up of 13 amino acids. The germline CDR1 and CDR2 sequences are MNHEY and SVGAGI. Deletions cut 6 bases from V and 2 bases from J, with 8 bases between. The CDR3 region is CASRGRAYNEQFF. DNA for the CDR3: TGTGCCAGCAGGGGCAGGGCCTACAATGAGCAGTTCTTC.

The chain links TRBV3-1 (or the pseudogene TRBV3-2) to TRBJ1-1, with D possibly matching TRBD1 (5 bases). The germline V gene has CDR1 LGHDT and CDR2 YNNKEL (reference sequence). Between the trimmed V and J ends, which lost 7 bases and 0 bases, there was a span of 15 bases. The CDR3 has 15 amino acids. CDR3 loop: CASNPGGGMNTEAFF. The CDR3 region has the DNA TGTGCCAGCAACCCAGGCGGGGGTATGAACACTGAAGCTTTCTTT.

The chain carries TRBV19 and TRBJ1-5, with 8 bases identical to TRBD1. V shed 6 bases and J 6 bases; nucleotides not matched to a gene: 4. The germline V gene encodes CDR1 LNHDA and CDR2 SQIVND (reference sequence). This CDR3 is built from 13 residues. The CDR3 DNA is TGTGCCAGTAGCACAGGGGGTGGTCAGCCCCAGCATTTT. This encodes CASSTGGGQPQHF.

There are a few counts of this clone. V and J are TRBV11-1 and TRBJ1-2; no definite D call. CDR3 length: 13 amino acids. V was cut by 6 bases and J by 7 bases, with 15 bases left in between. Germline-derived CDR1 and CDR2 are SGHAT and FQDESV (reference sequence). CDR3 protein: CASSQASPGGYTF. In nucleotides, the CDR3 is TGTGCCAGCAGTCAGGCTTCCCCCGGTGGCTACACCTTC.

The rearrangement joins TRBV19 to TRBJ2-2; the match to TRBD2 covers 7 bases. This CDR3 comprises 14 residues. Per the germline V gene, CDR1 is LNHDA and CDR2 is SQIVND (reference sequence). The V segment lost 1 base and the J segment 7 bases; nucleotides outside the gene matches: 3. The CDR3 DNA follows: TGTGCCAGTAGTATAGTTGGCGGGAGCGGGGAGCTGTTTTTT. The encoded protein is CASSIVGGSGELFF. Supplemented by reference TRBV19 and TRBJ2-2, the full variable domain reads DGGITQSPKYLFRKEGQNVTLSCEQNLNHDAMYWYRQDPGQGLRLIYYSQIVNDFQKGDIAEGYSVSREKKESFPLTVTSAQKNPTAFYLCASSIVGGSGELFFGEGSRLTVL.

This chain connects TRBV27 to TRBJ2-5; tentatively, D is TRBD2 (5 bases). V was shortened by 6 bases and J by 4 bases, with 15 bases between the two germline ends. Germline assignment: CDR1 MNHEY and CDR2 SMNVEV (reference sequence). This CDR3 is built from 14 residues. CDR3 nucleotide sequence: TGTGCCAGCAGCACTGGACTGGCACGAGAGACCCAGTACTTC. It specifies CASSTGLARETQYF.

This chain connects TRBV25-1 to TRBJ1-4, with D unresolved. Per germline, CDR1 MGHDK and CDR2 SYGVNS. The V end was cut by 0 bases, the J end by 5 bases, with 10 bases between. This CDR3 spans 15 amino acids. This CDR3 is CASSEYNSRNEKLFF. Here the CDR3 DNA reads TGTGCCAGCAGTGAATATAACTCGCGAAATGAAAAACTGTTTTTT.

The J gene is TRBJ1-2, the V gene TRBV2, with D unresolved. Germline loops: CDR1 SNHLY, CDR2 FYNNEI. The CDR3 sequence is 13 residues long. V shed 3 bases and J shed 3 bases, with 8 bases lying between them. The chain's CDR3 is CASSDSGYYGYTF. CDR3 in DNA: TGTGCCAGCAGTGACTCGGGATACTATGGCTACACCTTC.

The chain links TRBV19 to TRBJ1-1; TRBD1 is a possible D gene (5 bases). Deletions cut 0 bases from V and 11 bases from J, with 13 bases between. CDR1 LNHDA and CDR2 SQIVND come from the germline V gene (reference sequence). The CDR3 sequence is 13 residues long. The CDR3 DNA follows: TGTGCCAGTAGTATAGACGGCGGGGCTAAGGCTTTCTTT. Its translation: CASSIDGGAKAFF.